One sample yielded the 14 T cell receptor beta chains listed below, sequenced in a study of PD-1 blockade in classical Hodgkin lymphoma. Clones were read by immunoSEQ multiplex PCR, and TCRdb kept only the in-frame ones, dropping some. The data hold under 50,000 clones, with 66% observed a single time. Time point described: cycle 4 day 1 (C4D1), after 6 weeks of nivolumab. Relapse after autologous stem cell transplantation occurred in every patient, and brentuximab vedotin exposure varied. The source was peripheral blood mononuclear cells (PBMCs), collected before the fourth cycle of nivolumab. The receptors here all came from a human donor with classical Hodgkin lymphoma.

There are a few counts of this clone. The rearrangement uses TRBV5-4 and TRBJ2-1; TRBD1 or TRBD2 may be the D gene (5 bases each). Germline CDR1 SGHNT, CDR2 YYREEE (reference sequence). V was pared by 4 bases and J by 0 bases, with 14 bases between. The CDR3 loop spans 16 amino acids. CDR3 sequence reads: CASSARRGPSYNEQFF. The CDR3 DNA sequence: TGTGCCAGCAGCGCCCGCCGGGGACCCTCCTACAATGAGCAGTTCTTC.

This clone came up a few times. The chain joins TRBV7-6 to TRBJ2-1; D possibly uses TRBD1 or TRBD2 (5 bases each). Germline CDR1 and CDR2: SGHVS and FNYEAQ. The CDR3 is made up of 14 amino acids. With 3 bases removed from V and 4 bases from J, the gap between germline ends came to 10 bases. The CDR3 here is CASSFRDRYNEQFF. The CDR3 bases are TGTGCCAGCAGCTTCCGGGACCGATACAATGAGCAGTTCTTC.

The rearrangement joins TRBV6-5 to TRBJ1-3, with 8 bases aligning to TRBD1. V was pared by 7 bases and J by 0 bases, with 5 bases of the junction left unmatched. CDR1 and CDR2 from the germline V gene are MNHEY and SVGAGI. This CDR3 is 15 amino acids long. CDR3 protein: CASTPDRASGNTIYF. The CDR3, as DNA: TGTGCCAGCACCCCGGACAGGGCCTCTGGAAACACCATATATTTT.

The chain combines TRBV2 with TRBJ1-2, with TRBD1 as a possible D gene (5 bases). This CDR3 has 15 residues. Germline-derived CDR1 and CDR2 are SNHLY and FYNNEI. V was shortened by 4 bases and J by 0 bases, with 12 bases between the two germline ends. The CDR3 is CASSGDGSANYGYTF. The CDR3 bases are TGTGCCAGCAGTGGGGACGGCTCAGCTAACTATGGCTACACCTTC. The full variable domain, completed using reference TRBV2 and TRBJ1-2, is EPEVTQTPSHQVTQMGQEVILRCVPISNHLYFYWYRQILGQKVEFLVSFYNNEISEKSEIFDDQFSVERPDGSNFTLKIRSTKLEDSAMYFCASSGDGSANYGYTFGSGTRLTVV.

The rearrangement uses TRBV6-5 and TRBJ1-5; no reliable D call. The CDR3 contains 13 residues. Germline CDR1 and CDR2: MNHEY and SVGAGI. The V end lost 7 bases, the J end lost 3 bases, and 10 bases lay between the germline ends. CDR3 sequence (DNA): TGTGCCAGCACAGCCCGGCTCAATCAGCCCCAGCATTTT. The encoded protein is CASTARLNQPQHF.

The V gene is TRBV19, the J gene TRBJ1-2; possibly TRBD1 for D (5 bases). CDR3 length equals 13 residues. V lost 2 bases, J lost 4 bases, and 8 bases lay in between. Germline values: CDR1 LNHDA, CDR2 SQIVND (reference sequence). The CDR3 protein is CASSIIGGYGYTF. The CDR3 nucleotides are TGTGCCAGTAGTATAATTGGGGGCTATGGCTACACCTTC.

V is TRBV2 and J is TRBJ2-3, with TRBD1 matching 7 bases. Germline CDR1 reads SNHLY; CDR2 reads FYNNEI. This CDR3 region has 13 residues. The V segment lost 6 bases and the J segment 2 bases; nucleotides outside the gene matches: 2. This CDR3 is CASRGQATDTQYF. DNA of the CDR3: TGTGCCAGCAGAGGACAGGCCACAGATACGCAGTATTTT.

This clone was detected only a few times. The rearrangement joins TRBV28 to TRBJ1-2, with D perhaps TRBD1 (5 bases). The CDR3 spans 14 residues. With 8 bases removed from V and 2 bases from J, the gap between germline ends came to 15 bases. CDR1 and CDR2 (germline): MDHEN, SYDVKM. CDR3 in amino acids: CASSPDGGNYGYTF. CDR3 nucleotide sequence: TGTGCCAGCTCCCCCGATGGGGGGAACTATGGCTACACCTTC.

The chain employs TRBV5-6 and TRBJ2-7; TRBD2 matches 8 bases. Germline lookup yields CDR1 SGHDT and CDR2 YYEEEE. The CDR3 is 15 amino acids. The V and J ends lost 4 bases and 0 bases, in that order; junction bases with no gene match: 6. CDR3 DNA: TGTGCCAGCAGCCGCTTAGCGGGAATCTCCTACGAGCAGTACTTC. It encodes CASSRLAGISYEQYF.

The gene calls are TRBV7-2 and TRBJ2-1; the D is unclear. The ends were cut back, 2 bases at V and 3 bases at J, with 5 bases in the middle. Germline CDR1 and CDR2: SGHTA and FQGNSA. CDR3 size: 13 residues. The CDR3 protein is CASSLNSYNEQFF. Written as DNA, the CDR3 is TGTGCCAGCAGCTTAAACAGCTACAATGAGCAGTTCTTC.

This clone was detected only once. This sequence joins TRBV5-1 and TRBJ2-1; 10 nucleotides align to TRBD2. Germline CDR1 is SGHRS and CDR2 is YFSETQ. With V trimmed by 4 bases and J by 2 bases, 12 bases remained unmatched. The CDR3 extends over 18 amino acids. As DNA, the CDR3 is TGCGCCAGCAGCCCCGTCGGAGCGGGGGGGAAAACCTACAATGAGCAGTTCTTC. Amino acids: CASSPVGAGGKTYNEQFF. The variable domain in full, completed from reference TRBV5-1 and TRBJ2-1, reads KAGVTQTPRYLIKTRGQQVTLSCSPISGHRSVSWYQQTPGQGLQFLFEYFSETQRNKGNFPGRFSGRQFSNSRSEMNVSTLELGDSALYLCASSPVGAGGKTYNEQFFGPGTRLTVL.

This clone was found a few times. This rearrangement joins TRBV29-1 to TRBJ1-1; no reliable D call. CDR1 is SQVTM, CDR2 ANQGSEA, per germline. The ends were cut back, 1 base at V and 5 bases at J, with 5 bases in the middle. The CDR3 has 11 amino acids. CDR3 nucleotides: TGCAGCGTTGAAGCTTTGACTGAAGCTTTCTTT. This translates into CSVEALTEAFF.

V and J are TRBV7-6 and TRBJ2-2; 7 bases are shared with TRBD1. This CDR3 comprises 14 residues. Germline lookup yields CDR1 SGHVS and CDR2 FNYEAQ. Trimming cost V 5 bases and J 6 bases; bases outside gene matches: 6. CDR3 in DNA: TGTGCCAGCAGCCGCAACAGGGGTCCCGGGGAGCTGTTTTTT. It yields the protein CASSRNRGPGELFF.

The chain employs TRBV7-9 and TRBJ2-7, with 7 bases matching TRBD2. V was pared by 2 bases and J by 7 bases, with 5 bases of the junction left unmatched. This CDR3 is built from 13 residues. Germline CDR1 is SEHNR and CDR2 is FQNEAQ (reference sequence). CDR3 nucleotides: TGTGCCAGCAGCTTAACGCGGGAGCTTGAGCAGTACTTC. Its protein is CASSLTRELEQYF.